The 5 T cell receptor beta chains below come from one sample, sequenced in a study of T cells in Graves' hyperthyroidism and ophthalmopathy. What was amplified from RNA transcripts were TCR beta CDR3 regions. The HTBI primer set served for first-round RT-PCR of the TCR CDR3. Using its own MiXCR run on the multiplex PCR reads, TCRdb lists one record per CDR3 protein. The sample yields about 740,000 distinct CDR3 sequences, roughly 15% seen once. The specimen was blood. These receptors came from a woman between 18 and 29 years old with Graves' hyperthyroidism.

This clonotype was counted a few times. The chain couples TRBV2 to TRBJ2-1; D not resolved. Trimming left V 4 bases short and J 0 bases short, with 10 bases between. The germline CDR1 and CDR2 sequences are SNHLY and FYNNEI. CDR3 length equals 15 residues. CDR3 bases: TGTGCCAGCAGTGGGCTTCCCAGCTCCTACAATGAGCAGTTCTTC. Its translation: CASSGLPSSYNEQFF.

Only a few counts were recorded for this clonotype. V is TRBV27 and J is TRBJ2-5; 14 nucleotides match TRBD2. There are 17 residues in the CDR3. The V and J ends lost 1 base and 4 bases, in that order; junction bases with no gene match: 5. The V gene's germline CDR1 is MNHEY and CDR2 SMNVEV (reference sequence). CDR3 DNA sequence: TGTGCCAGCAGTTTATATTTTGGGACTAGCGGGAGAGAGACCCAGTACTTC. Translating gives CASSLYFGTSGRETQYF.

This clonotype was detected only a few times. V gene TRBV29-1 combines with J gene TRBJ2-7; maybe TRBD2 (5 bases). Between the trimmed V and J ends, which lost 2 bases and 0 bases, there was a span of 11 bases. Germline-derived CDR1 and CDR2 are SQVTM and ANQGSEA. The CDR3 is 14 residues long. The CDR3 spells CSVETERSSYEQYF. In nucleotides, the CDR3 is TGCAGCGTTGAAACCGAGCGGAGCTCCTACGAGCAGTACTTC.

The table lists this clonotype with a few counts. The chain combines TRBV4-3 with TRBJ1-2; TRBD1 matches at 7 bases. V dropped 0 bases and J dropped 6; count of bases not matched to a gene: 10. This CDR3 has 16 amino acids. Germline loops: CDR1 LGHNA, CDR2 YSLEER. For the CDR3, the DNA is TGCGCCAGCAGCCAAGATAGACAGGGATTAAGGAATGGCTACACCTTC. This sequence encodes CASSQDRQGLRNGYTF.

This clonotype has just a few counts. The chain uses TRBV6-1 and TRBJ2-1; D uncertain. The CDR3 has 12 residues. The germline CDR1 and CDR2 sequences are MNHNS and SASEGT. Trimming cost V 2 bases and J 6 bases, with 5 bases left between them. The CDR3 DNA sequence: TGTGCCAGCAGTGAAAGGACCAATGAGCAGTTCTTC. Translation: CASSERTNEQFF.